The T cell receptor beta chain described here comes from a study of blood T cell repertoires in COVID-19. About the research overall: PBMCs, B-cell-depleted T cells, or T cells were the source of the cDNA or gDNA that made up the material.

Germline CDR1 MNHEY, CDR2 SVGAGI. V shed 2 bases and J 0 bases; nucleotides not matched to a gene: 4. There are 16 residues in the CDR3. The protocol was immunoSEQ multiplex PCR, while the TCRdb copy is restricted to in-frame clones and leaves out a portion. The profile shows hundreds of thousands of clones, over 85% of them singletons. The receptor comes from a woman in her 30s with COVID-19, enrolled during active disease. The sequenced sample was peripheral blood. This sequence joins TRBV6-5 and TRBJ1-1, with 9 positions matching TRBD1. The CDR3 loop reads CASSYPDRGVNTEAFF. In DNA form, the CDR3 reads TGTGCCAGCAGTTACCCGGACAGGGGAGTGAACACTGAAGCTTTCTTT.